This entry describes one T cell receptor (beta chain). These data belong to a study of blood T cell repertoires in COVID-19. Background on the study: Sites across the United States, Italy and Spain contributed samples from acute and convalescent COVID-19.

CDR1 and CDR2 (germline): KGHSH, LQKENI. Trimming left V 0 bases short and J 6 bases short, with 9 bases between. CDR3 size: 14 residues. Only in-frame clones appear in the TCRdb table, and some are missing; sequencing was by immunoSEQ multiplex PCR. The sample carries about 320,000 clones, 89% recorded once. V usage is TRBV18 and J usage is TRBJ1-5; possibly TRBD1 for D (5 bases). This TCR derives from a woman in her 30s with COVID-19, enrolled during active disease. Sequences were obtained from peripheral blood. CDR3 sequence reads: CASSPPQGGQPQHF. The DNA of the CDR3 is TGTGCCAGCTCACCACCCCAGGGTGGTCAGCCCCAGCATTTT.